The 19 T cell receptor beta chains listed next were all sequenced from one sample in a study of control samples from healthy donors and cancer patients. Method: immunoSEQ multiplex PCR; TCRdb's copy keeps in-frame clones and lacks some. This sample has approximately 150,000 clones, with about 90% found just once. The source material was blood. These receptors were taken from a man between 18 and 29 years old in good health.

The rearrangement links TRBV25-1 to TRBJ2-7; TRBD1 agrees at 8 bases. V was clipped by 3 bases and J by 4 bases; unmatched bases: 8. Germline V gene data show CDR1 as MGHDK and CDR2 as SYGVNS. This CDR3 has 15 amino acids. In DNA, the CDR3 is TGTGCCAGCAGTGACTCCGGGACAGGAACGTACGAGCAGTACTTC. Protein product: CASSDSGTGTYEQYF.

The chain joins TRBV9 to TRBJ2-1, with TRBD2 matching over 12 bases. This CDR3 is 16 amino acids long. Germline lookup yields CDR1 SGDLS and CDR2 YYNGEE. V shed 0 bases and J 6 bases; nucleotides not matched to a gene: 4. CDR3 residues: CASSVALAGGFNEQFF. CDR3 nucleotide sequence: TGTGCCAGCAGCGTAGCACTAGCGGGGGGATTCAATGAGCAGTTCTTC.

The chain's CDR3 is CASREGIGPEKLFF. CDR3 in DNA: TGTGCCAGCAGAGAGGGGATAGGTCCTGAAAAACTGTTTTTT. The chain recombines TRBV6-5 with TRBJ1-4, with D tentatively TRBD1 (5 bases). Germline lookup yields CDR1 MNHEY and CDR2 SVGAGI. This CDR3 is 14 amino acids long. Deletions cut 6 bases from V and 7 bases from J, with 15 bases between.

The chain has TRBV19 and TRBJ1-2, with unresolved D. The CDR3 is 14 residues long. V was clipped by 5 bases and J by 4 bases, with 14 bases between them. Germline CDR1 LNHDA, CDR2 SQIVND (reference sequence). CDR3 amino acids: CASSPLAGSYGYTF. In DNA, the CDR3 is TGTGCCAGTAGTCCTCTCGCGGGGTCCTATGGCTACACCTTC.

The chain recombines TRBV11-2 with TRBJ2-5; the D is unclear. Trimming stripped 0 bases from V and 7 bases from J, with 15 bases between. Per the germline V gene, CDR1 is SGHAT and CDR2 is FQNNGV. This CDR3 is 15 amino acids long. CDR3 sequence reads: CASSLDSWTTGTQYF. DNA for the CDR3: TGTGCCAGCAGCTTAGATTCTTGGACGACCGGGACCCAGTACTTC. The whole variable domain, remainder taken from reference TRBV11-2 and TRBJ2-5, is EAGVAQSPRYKIIEKRQSVAFWCNPISGHATLYWYQQILGQGPKLLIQFQNNGVVDDSQLPKDRFSAERLKGVDSTLKIQPAKLEDSAVYLCASSLDSWTTGTQYFGPGTRLLVL.

The chain has TRBV7-9 and TRBJ1-4; 8 bases map to TRBD1. This CDR3 has 17 amino acids. V trimming: 2 bases; J trimming: 0 bases; junction bases outside the gene matches: 5. CDR1 SEHNR and CDR2 FQNEAQ come from the germline V gene (reference sequence). CDR3 bases: TGTGCCAGCAGCTTATACCTGGGACAGGCAACTAATGAAAAACTGTTTTTT. Translating it yields CASSLYLGQATNEKLFF.

The rearrangement joins TRBV6-5 to TRBJ1-1; D ambiguous. Looked up from germline, CDR1 is MNHEY and CDR2 is SVGAGI. The CDR3 extends over 14 amino acids. Trimming shortened V by 5 bases and J by 1 base, and 11 bases separated the two germline ends. CDR3: CASSKTLPNTEAFF. For the CDR3, the DNA is TGTGCCAGCAGTAAGACCCTCCCGAACACTGAAGCTTTCTTT.

V and J are TRBV4-3 and TRBJ2-7; D is ambiguous. The CDR3 runs to 15 residues. CDR1 LGHNA and CDR2 YSLEER come from the germline V gene. Trimming cost V 0 bases and J 0 bases, with 9 bases left between them. The CDR3 DNA reads TGCGCCAGCAGCCAAGATATTAGCATCTCCTACGAGCAGTACTTC. It translates to CASSQDISISYEQYF.

This chain connects TRBV5-1 to TRBJ2-5; 12 bases line up with TRBD1. Germline CDR1 and CDR2: SGHRS and YFSETQ. The CDR3 is made up of 15 amino acids. V was pared by 3 bases and J by 5 bases, with 5 bases of the junction left unmatched. Written as DNA, the CDR3 is TGCGCCAGCAGCTCCGGGACAGGGGGCCTGGAGACCCAGTACTTC. Amino acid sequence: CASSSGTGGLETQYF.

The chain couples TRBV12-3 or TRBV12-4 to TRBJ1-1; D is unresolved. This CDR3 region has 8 residues. Trimming took 3 bases from V and 11 from J, leaving 1 base between them. The CDR3 sequence is CASSLAFF. Here the CDR3 DNA reads TGTGCCAGCAGTTTGGCTTTCTTT.

The V call is TRBV7-2, the J call TRBJ2-3; the match to TRBD1 covers 7 bases. The length of the CDR3 is 15 residues. Germline CDR1 and CDR2: SGHTA and FQGNSA. J was trimmed by 1 base and V by 0 bases; bases with no gene match: 1. The CDR3 sequence: CASSLAQGGTDTQYF. The CDR3 DNA sequence: TGTGCCAGCAGCTTAGCCCAGGGGGGCACAGATACGCAGTATTTT.

The chain uses TRBV30 and TRBJ1-4, with D possibly TRBD1 on 6 matching bases. This CDR3 is built from 18 residues. Trimming took 3 bases from V and 1 from J, leaving 21 bases between them. Germline CDR1 GTSNPN, CDR2 SVGIG (reference sequence). The CDR3 region is CAWRGLNREDRTNEKLFF. The CDR3 bases are TGTGCCTGGAGGGGGCTAAACAGGGAAGACAGAACTAATGAAAAACTGTTTTTT.

The chain couples TRBV4-3 to TRBJ2-7; D remains ambiguous. The CDR3 sequence is 14 residues long. Trimming cost V 0 bases and J 4 bases, with 10 bases left between them. Germline values: CDR1 LGHNA, CDR2 YSLEER. CDR3 residues: CASSQDLDGYEQYF. The CDR3 DNA reads TGCGCCAGCAGCCAAGACCTCGACGGGTACGAGCAGTACTTC.

The rearrangement uses TRBV4-1 and TRBJ1-4; D is uncertain. With 0 bases removed from V and 4 bases from J, the gap between germline ends came to 15 bases. Germline lookup yields CDR1 MGHRA and CDR2 YSYEKL. This CDR3 spans 17 amino acids. CDR3 amino acids: CASSQDSDTFLNEKLFF. CDR3 nucleotides: TGCGCCAGCAGCCAAGATTCTGATACCTTTCTTAATGAAAAACTGTTTTTT.

The V gene is TRBV2, the J gene TRBJ2-3, with a weak D call TRBD2 (5 bases). Per germline, CDR1 SNHLY and CDR2 FYNNEI. CDR3 length equals 13 residues. Trimming pared 8 bases from V and 4 bases from J, leaving 13 bases between. The DNA of the CDR3 is TGTGCCAGCGGTCCGGGGTGGGCAGATACGCAGTATTTT. It yields the protein CASGPGWADTQYF. Full variable domain (remainder filled in from reference TRBV2 and TRBJ2-3): EPEVTQTPSHQVTQMGQEVILRCVPISNHLYFYWYRQILGQKVEFLVSFYNNEISEKSEIFDDQFSVERPDGSNFTLKIRSTKLEDSAMYFCASGPGWADTQYFGPGTRLTVL.

This chain joins TRBV5-4 and TRBJ2-7; 10 bases align to TRBD1. Germline V lookup: CDR1 SGHNT, CDR2 YYREEE (reference sequence). There are 16 residues in the CDR3. Trimming removed 1 base from V and 4 bases from J; junction bases left unmatched: 8. The CDR3 DNA reads as TGTGCCAGCAGCTTGAAGCCCGGGACAGGGGATTACGAGCAGTACTTC. It is translated as CASSLKPGTGDYEQYF.

This chain joins TRBV7-2 and TRBJ2-7, with D possibly called TRBD1 or TRBD2 (6 bases each). The ends were cut back, 3 bases at V and 3 bases at J, with 15 bases in the middle. This CDR3 is built from 15 residues. The germline gives CDR1 SGHTA, CDR2 FQGNSA. The CDR3 loop is CASSFLRDTSYEQYF. CDR3 sequence (DNA): TGTGCCAGCAGCTTCCTGCGGGACACCAGCTACGAGCAGTACTTC.

Only a few counts were recorded for this clone. V is TRBV5-1 and J is TRBJ2-1; D perhaps matches TRBD2 (5 bases). With 1 base removed from V and 9 bases from J, the gap between germline ends came to 8 bases. Germline V gives CDR1 SGHRS, CDR2 YFSETQ. The length of the CDR3 is 12 residues. The CDR3 is CASSLFEGEQFF. CDR3 in DNA: TGCGCCAGCAGCTTGTTCGAGGGTGAGCAGTTCTTC.

Here the CDR3 reads CASSQDETRRTEAFF. CDR3 nucleotide sequence: TGTGCCAGCAGCCAAGACGAGACCCGTCGGACTGAAGCTTTCTTT. J is TRBJ1-1 and V is TRBV3-1 (or the pseudogene TRBV3-2); D remains unclear. Trimming cost V 0 bases and J 5 bases, with 13 bases left between them. The CDR3 loop spans 15 amino acids. The germline CDR1 and CDR2 sequences are LGHDT and YNNKEL (reference sequence).